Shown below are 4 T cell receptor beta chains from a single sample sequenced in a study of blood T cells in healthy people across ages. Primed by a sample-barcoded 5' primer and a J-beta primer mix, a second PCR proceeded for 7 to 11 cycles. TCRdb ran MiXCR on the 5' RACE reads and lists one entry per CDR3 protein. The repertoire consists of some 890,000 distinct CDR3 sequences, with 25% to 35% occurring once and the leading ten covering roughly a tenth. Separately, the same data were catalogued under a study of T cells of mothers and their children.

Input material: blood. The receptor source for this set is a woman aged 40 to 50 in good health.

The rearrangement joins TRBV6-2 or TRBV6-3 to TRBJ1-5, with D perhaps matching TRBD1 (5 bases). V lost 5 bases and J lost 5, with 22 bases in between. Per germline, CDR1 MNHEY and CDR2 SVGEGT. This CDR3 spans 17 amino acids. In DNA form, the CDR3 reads TGTGCCAGCAGTCCCCATCTGGCAGGGATGGAGGATCAGCCCCAGCATTTT. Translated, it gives CASSPHLAGMEDQPQHF.

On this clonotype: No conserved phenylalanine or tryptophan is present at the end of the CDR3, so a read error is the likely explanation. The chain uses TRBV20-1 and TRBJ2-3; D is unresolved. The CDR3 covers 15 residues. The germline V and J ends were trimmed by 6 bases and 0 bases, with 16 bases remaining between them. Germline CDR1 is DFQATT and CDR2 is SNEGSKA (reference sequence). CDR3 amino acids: CSADGVGRSTDTQYL. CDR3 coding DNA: TGCAGTGCCGATGGGGTAGGCCGGAGCACAGATACGCAGTATTTG.

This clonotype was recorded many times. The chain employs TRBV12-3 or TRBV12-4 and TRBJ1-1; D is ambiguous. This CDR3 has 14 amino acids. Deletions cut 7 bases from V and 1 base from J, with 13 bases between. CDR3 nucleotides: TGTGCCAGCATCCCGGTGGGTAGGAACACTGAAGCTTTCTTT. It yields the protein CASIPVGRNTEAFF.

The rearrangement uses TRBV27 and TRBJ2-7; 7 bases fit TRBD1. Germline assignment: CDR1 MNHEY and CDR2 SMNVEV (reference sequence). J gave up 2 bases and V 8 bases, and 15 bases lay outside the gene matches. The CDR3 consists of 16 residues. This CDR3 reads CASLYNRDSLTYEQYF. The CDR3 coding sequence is TGTGCCAGCTTGTATAACCGGGACAGCCTAACCTACGAGCAGTACTTC.